The clone carrying this TCR beta chain was seen a single time. The antigen is undetermined. Stated time point: week 47, end of study. Vaccination comprised doses that each held 300 ug of mutant IDH1 20-mer peptide, plus topical imiquimod. TCRdb keeps only in-frame clones here, not all; method: immunoSEQ multiplex PCR. The table records about 50,000 clones, about three quarters of them present only once. The V gene's germline CDR1 is SGHNT and CDR2 YYREEE (reference sequence). V shed 3 bases and J 2 bases; nucleotides not matched to a gene: 4. The CDR3 extends over 16 amino acids. The data were taken from a study of a mutant IDH1 vaccine in newly diagnosed glioma. Regarding the study as a whole: Evidence of vaccine-induced immune responses was documented in roughly 93% of patients.

Material: PBMCs, obtained from a glioma patient whose treatment included an IDH1 peptide vaccine. The chain links TRBV5-4 to TRBJ2-3; 12 bases match TRBD2. The origin of this receptor is a woman between 40 and 55 years old with glioma. Some clones in this sample may be carry-over from other donors' samples. CDR3 region: CASSSGLAGLTDTQYF. The CDR3 nucleotides are TGTGCCAGCAGCTCGGGACTAGCGGGCCTCACAGATACGCAGTATTTT.